This T cell receptor (beta chain) was recovered during a study of blood T cell repertoires in COVID-19. Whole-study context: Spain, Italy and the United States supplied samples that represented acute and convalescent COVID-19. Sample material is recorded as cDNA or gDNA derived from T cells, B-cell-depleted T cells, or PBMCs.

Germline CDR1 is KGHDR and CDR2 is SFDVKD. This CDR3 comprises 14 residues. The V and J ends lost 7 bases and 4 bases, in that order; junction bases with no gene match: 6. In the original analysis: Estimation of nucleated cell counts relied on the amplification of reference gene primers. Libraries were prepared by immunoSEQ multiplex PCR; TCRdb keeps only in-frame clonotypes and omits some of them. That table is the source of V, J and clone size, and D and trimming were worked out from the DNA. This repertoire shows about 120,000 clones, approximately 85% found once; its top ten account for 9.5% to 13%.

The clonotype was recovered from a human donor in a cohort sampled during active COVID-19. Sequencing used peripheral blood. The chain is built from TRBV24-1 and TRBJ2-3, with 8 positions matching TRBD2. The CDR3 is CATRHYGGADTQYF. Here the CDR3 DNA reads TGTGCCACCAGGCACTACGGGGGGGCAGATACGCAGTATTTT.